The 16 T cell receptor beta chains reported below all come from one sample, sequenced in a study of CD8+ T cells in alopecia areata. The treatment here: oral pan-JAK inhibitor, 5-10 mg twice daily. Following extraction, RNA underwent reverse transcription to cDNA, which served as the sequencing template. Produced via immunoSEQ multiplex PCR; TCRdb's table is partial and in-frame only. Of 200,000 to 250,000 clones detected, more than 45% appear once; the ten largest clones hold around 1.6%. Specimen: CD4+ T cells sorted from blood, collected at week 4, from a patient treated with tofacitinib. Source of these receptors: a human donor with alopecia areata.

The gene calls are TRBV4-1 and TRBJ1-1, with D hard to call. The V end was cut by 4 bases, the J end by 11 bases, with 14 bases between. CDR3 length: 12 amino acids. Germline CDR1 and CDR2: MGHRA and YSYEKL. The CDR3 is CASSPPGLNAFF. The CDR3 nucleotides are TGCGCCAGCAGCCCTCCTGGGTTGAACGCTTTCTTT.

The CDR3 nucleotides read TGTGCCAGCAGCCCAGGGACTAGCGGACGGATAGAGACCCAGTACTTC. Its protein is CASSPGTSGRIETQYF. The V call is TRBV11-2, the J call TRBJ2-5; 11 bases align to TRBD2. The CDR3 contains 16 residues. The V gene end was trimmed by 5 bases and the J gene end by 4 bases; junction bases not matched to a gene: 9. Germline CDR1 is SGHAT and CDR2 is FQNNGV.

The rearrangement links TRBV4-3 to TRBJ2-7; D remains unclear. Germline CDR1 reads LGHNA; CDR2 reads YSLEER. CDR3 length equals 13 residues. The V gene lost 3 bases and the J gene lost 4 bases, with 10 bases spanning the gap. For the CDR3, the DNA is TGCGCCAGCAGCCAGGCCCTGGAGTACGAGCAGTACTTC. This translates into CASSQALEYEQYF.

This clone appeared once. The chain has TRBV11-2 and TRBJ2-2; 11 bases are a match to TRBD2. The V segment lost 5 bases and the J segment 4 bases; nucleotides outside the gene matches: 12. The germline V gene has CDR1 SGHAT and CDR2 FQNNGV. The CDR3 has 18 amino acids. This chain's CDR3 is CASSLRLAGRLGTGELFF. DNA of the CDR3: TGTGCCAGCAGCCTCCGACTAGCGGGGAGGCTAGGCACCGGGGAGCTGTTTTTT.

V is TRBV7-2 and J is TRBJ1-6; weak D call: TRBD1 (6 bases). This CDR3 has 16 amino acids. The germline V and J ends were trimmed by 5 bases and 10 bases, with 21 bases remaining between them. Germline lookup yields CDR1 SGHTA and CDR2 FQGNSA. In nucleotides, the CDR3 is TGTGCCAGCAGCCCGCGCAGTCACAGGGCGGGATCACCCCTCCACTTT. Translating it yields CASSPRSHRAGSPLHF. The variable domain in full, completed from reference TRBV7-2 and TRBJ1-6, reads GAGVSQSPSNKVTEKGKDVELRCDPISGHTALYWYRQSLGQGLEFLIYFQGNSAPDKSGLPSDRFSAERTGGSVSTLTIQRTQQEDSAVYLCASSPRSHRAGSPLHFGNGTRLTVT.

The chain uses TRBV5-1 and TRBJ2-5, with 8 bases that match TRBD1. The CDR3 is made up of 19 amino acids. Germline loops: CDR1 SGHRS, CDR2 YFSETQ. V was pared by 3 bases and J by 3 bases, with 19 bases of the junction left unmatched. The DNA for the CDR3 is TGCGCCAGCAGCTCGATTCGGACAGGGAATTTCGGGTCCGAAGAGACCCAGTACTTC. It codes for CASSSIRTGNFGSEETQYF.

The chain uses TRBV25-1 and TRBJ1-1; 7 nucleotides match TRBD1. Trimming removed 4 bases from V and 5 bases from J; junction bases left unmatched: 7. From germline, CDR1 is MGHDK and CDR2 SYGVNS. This CDR3 comprises 14 residues. The CDR3 region is CASSVAGTATEAFF. The CDR3 coding sequence is TGTGCCAGCAGTGTAGCCGGGACAGCGACTGAAGCTTTCTTT.

The chain couples TRBV2 to TRBJ1-2; 7 nucleotides line up with TRBD1. Germline lookup yields CDR1 SNHLY and CDR2 FYNNEI. Trimming removed 3 bases from V and 8 bases from J; junction bases left unmatched: 3. This CDR3 is 12 amino acids long. The CDR3 loop is CASSESGGGYTF. CDR3 coding DNA: TGTGCCAGCAGTGAGTCAGGGGGAGGCTACACCTTC.

This clone was found once. V is TRBV30 and J is TRBJ1-1; D not certain. Germline CDR1 and CDR2: GTSNPN and SVGIG (reference sequence). The CDR3 runs 17 residues. Trimming cost V 0 bases and J 1 base, with 18 bases left between them. The DNA for the CDR3 is TGTGCCTGGAGTGTATGGGTCGGCGGCAAGAAGAACACTGAAGCTTTCTTT. Protein sequence: CAWSVWVGGKKNTEAFF.

This clone was detected only a few times. Other DNA variants within this sample encode the same CDR3. The chain employs TRBV14 and TRBJ2-3, with D unclear. The germline V and J ends were trimmed by 1 base and 6 bases, with 5 bases remaining between them. Per germline, CDR1 SGHDN and CDR2 FVKESK. The CDR3 is 12 amino acids. The CDR3 DNA is TGTGCCAGCAGCCAAGTTTCTGATACGCAGTATTTT. It specifies CASSQVSDTQYF.

This clone was picked up a small number of times. This chain joins TRBV21-1 and TRBJ2-7. TRBV21-1 is a listed pseudogene. This CDR3 is built from 21 residues. This CDR3 reads CASSPEKHGPDPSDGLYEQYF. DNA for the CDR3: TGTGCCAGCAGCCCCGAGAAGCATGGCCCCGACCCTTCAGACGGGCTCTACGAGCAGTACTTC.

The V call is TRBV18, the J call TRBJ1-2, with 9 bases aligning to TRBD1. The ends lost 2 bases at V and 7 bases at J; junction bases unmatched: 8. Germline-derived CDR1 and CDR2 are KGHSH and LQKENI. This CDR3 is built from 15 residues. CDR3 nucleotide sequence: TGTGCCAGCTCACCAACGGACAGGGGAGCTTCTGGCTACACCTTC. Translating it yields CASSPTDRGASGYTF.

This chain uses TRBV29-1 with TRBJ1-2; 9 nucleotides align to TRBD1. The CDR3 spans 13 residues. CDR1 is SQVTM and CDR2 is ANQGSEA in the germline V gene. The V segment lost 4 bases and the J segment 5 bases; nucleotides outside the gene matches: 5. DNA for the CDR3: TGCAGCGTTGGCGGACAGGGGACGTATGGCTACACCTTC. Protein sequence: CSVGGQGTYGYTF. Supplemented by reference TRBV29-1 and TRBJ1-2, the full variable domain reads SAVISQKPSRDICQRGTSLTIQCQVDSQVTMMFWYRQQPGQSLTLIATANQGSEATYESGFVIDKFPISRPNLTFSTLTVSNMSPEDSSIYLCSVGGQGTYGYTFGSGTRLTVV.

The rearrangement joins TRBV7-6 to TRBJ2-6; the D is unclear. This CDR3 has 17 residues. V lost 3 bases and J 2 bases, leaving 14 bases between the germline ends. Germline assignment: CDR1 SGHVS and CDR2 FNYEAQ. The DNA of the CDR3 is TGTGCCAGCAGCTTGGGCCAGGTTTTGACTGGGGCCAACGTCCTGACTTTC. Translated, it gives CASSLGQVLTGANVLTF.

The V and J genes are TRBV29-1 and TRBJ1-1; D is ambiguous. V lost 4 bases and J lost 4, with 13 bases in between. This CDR3 has 13 residues. From germline, CDR1 is SQVTM and CDR2 ANQGSEA. CDR3 nucleotides: TGCAGCGTTGGACTTGGTGGGATCACTGAAGCTTTCTTT. This translates into CSVGLGGITEAFF.

V and J are TRBV29-1 and TRBJ1-1; D unclear. V was clipped by 7 bases and J by 1 base, with 16 bases between them. Germline values: CDR1 SQVTM, CDR2 ANQGSEA. This CDR3 is 14 amino acids long. The CDR3 sequence: CSALGGLSNTEAFF. The CDR3 DNA reads as TGCAGCGCCCTAGGAGGGCTTTCGAACACTGAAGCTTTCTTT.